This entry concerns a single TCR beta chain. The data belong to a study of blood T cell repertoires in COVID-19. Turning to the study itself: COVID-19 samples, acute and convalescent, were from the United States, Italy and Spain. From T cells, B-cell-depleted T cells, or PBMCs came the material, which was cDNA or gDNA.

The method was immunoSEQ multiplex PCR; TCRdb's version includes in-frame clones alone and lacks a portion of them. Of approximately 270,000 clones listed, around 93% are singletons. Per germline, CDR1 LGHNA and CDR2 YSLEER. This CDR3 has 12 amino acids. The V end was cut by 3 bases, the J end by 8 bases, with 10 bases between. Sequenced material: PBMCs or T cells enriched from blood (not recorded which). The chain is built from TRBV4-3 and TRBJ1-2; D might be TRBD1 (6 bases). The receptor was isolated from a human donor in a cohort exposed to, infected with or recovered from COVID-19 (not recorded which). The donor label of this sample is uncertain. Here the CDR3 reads CASSQGAEGYTF. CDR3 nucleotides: TGCGCCAGCAGCCAGGGGGCAGAAGGCTACACCTTC.